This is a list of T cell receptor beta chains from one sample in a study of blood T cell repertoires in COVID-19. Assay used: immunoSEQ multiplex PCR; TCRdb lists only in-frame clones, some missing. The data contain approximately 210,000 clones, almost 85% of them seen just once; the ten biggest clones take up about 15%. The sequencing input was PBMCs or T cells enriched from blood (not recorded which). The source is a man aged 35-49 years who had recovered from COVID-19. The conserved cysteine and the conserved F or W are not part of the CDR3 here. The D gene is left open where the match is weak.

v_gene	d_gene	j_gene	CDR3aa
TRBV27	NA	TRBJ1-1	ASSLNGNTEAF
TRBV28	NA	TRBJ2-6	ASSSGPSGANVLT
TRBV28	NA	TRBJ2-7	ASSPLGRLGEQY
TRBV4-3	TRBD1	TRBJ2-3	ASSQDPRGQTQY
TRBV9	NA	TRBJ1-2	ASSVAARDYGYT
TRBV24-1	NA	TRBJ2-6	ATDSEGANVLT
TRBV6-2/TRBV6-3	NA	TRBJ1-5	ASSQGGYREH
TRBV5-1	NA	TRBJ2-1	ASSLAWGLLGNEQF
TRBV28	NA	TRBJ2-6	ASSSPSSGVTAGANVLT
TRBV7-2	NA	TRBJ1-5	ASSAFAQPQH
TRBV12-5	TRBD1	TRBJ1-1	ASGSRTGQKAF
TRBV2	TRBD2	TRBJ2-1	AAGVRNNEQF
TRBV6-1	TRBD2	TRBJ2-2	ASSGRGGAGPGELF
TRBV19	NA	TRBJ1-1	ASSNIVGGEAF
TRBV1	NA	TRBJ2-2	TSSQPSGAGELF
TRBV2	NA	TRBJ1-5	ATKGVGNQPQH
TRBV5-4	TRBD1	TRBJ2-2	ASSRTGESGELF
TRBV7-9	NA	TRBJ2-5	ASSRMAEETQY
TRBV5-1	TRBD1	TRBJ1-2	ASSSSGTGTDGYT
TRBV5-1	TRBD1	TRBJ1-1	ASSQTTGGISEAF
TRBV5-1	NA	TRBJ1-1	ASSLGLTNTEAF
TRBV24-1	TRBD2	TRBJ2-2	ATSGPTSGGITGELF
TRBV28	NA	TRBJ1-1	ASSLLVNEAF
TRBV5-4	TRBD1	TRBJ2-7	ASSLGGQYEQY
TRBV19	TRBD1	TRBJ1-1	ASRLNRGLNTEAF
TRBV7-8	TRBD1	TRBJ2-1	ASSRDRQNEQF
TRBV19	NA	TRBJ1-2	ASSTGLSWGYT
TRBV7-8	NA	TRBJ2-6	ASSLAYGEAGANVLT
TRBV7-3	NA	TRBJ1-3	ASSLGPNSGNTIY
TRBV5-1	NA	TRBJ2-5	ASSLTRQETQY
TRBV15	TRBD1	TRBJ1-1	ATSDSYRGNTEAF
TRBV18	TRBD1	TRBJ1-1	ASFAGQLNTEAF
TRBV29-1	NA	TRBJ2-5	SVVRGTWETQY
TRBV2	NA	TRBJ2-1	ASSERRTAPYNEQF
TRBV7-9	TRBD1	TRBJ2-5	ASSLGRQGVLQETQY
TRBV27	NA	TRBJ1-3	ASSSVGQPGNTIY
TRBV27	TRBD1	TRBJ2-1	ASTGQVGTYNEQF
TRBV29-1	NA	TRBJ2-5	SVETGRGETQY
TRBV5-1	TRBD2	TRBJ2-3	ASSWGTSGSGLPDTQY
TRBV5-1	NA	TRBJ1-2	ASSLTGTTGGYT
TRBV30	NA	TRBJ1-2	AWSRDGDGYT
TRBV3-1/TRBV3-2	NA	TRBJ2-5	ASSTTGWKTQY
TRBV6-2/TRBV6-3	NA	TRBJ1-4	ASSYSRLAEKLF
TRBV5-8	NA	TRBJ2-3	ASSWGGRGTDTQY
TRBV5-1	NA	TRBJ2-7	ASSLAVRGLYEQY
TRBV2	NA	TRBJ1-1	ASSSQQVMNTEAF
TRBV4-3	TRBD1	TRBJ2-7	ASSQDPGQGWGEQY
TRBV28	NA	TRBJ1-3	ASSLRNTIY
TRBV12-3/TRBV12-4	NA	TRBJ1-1	ASSFTSTEAF
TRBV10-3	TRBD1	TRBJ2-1	AISGQGAQSYNEQF
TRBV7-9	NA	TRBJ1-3	ASSQNAGFSGNTIY
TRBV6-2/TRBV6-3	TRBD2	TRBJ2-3	ASSNGGTRTDTQY